Following are 11 T cell receptor beta chains from one sample sequenced in a study of T cell responses to AZD1222 COVID-19 vaccine. Here immunoSEQ multiplex PCR was the method, and the copy in TCRdb shows in-frame clones only, minus some. In the table there are some 130,000 clones, roughly nine tenths of which are singletons. The source material was peripheral blood, sampled on day 0 of AZD1222 vaccination. The receptors were sampled from an adult in good health.

The genes are TRBV3-1 (or the pseudogene TRBV3-2) and TRBJ1-4; D gene unclear. The length of the CDR3 is 15 residues. Per germline, CDR1 LGHDT and CDR2 YNNKEL (reference sequence). V lost 4 bases to trimming and J lost 5 bases, with 14 bases between them. CDR3 amino acids: CASSPGVQPNEKLFF. The CDR3 nucleotides are TGTGCCAGCAGCCCTGGGGTCCAGCCCAATGAAAAACTGTTTTTT.

The chain recombines TRBV6-5 with TRBJ1-6; 10 bases are shared with TRBD1. The V gene's germline CDR1 is MNHEY and CDR2 SVGAGI. The CDR3 covers 14 residues. V dropped 6 bases and J dropped 7; count of bases not matched to a gene: 3. The CDR3 DNA sequence: TGTGCCAGCAGGGACAGGGGGGGAAATTCACCCCTCCACTTT. Translated, it gives CASRDRGGNSPLHF.

A single count supports this clone. This chain connects TRBV5-4 to TRBJ2-2; TRBD2 might be the D (6 bases). Germline V CDR1 and CDR2: SGHNT, YYREEE (reference sequence). V lost 4 bases to trimming and J lost 4 bases, with 14 bases between them. The CDR3 spans 15 residues. In nucleotides, the CDR3 is TGTGCCAGCAGCACCCCCTTGACTAGCACCGGGGAGCTGTTTTTT. This gives the protein CASSTPLTSTGELFF.

The chain employs TRBV2 and TRBJ2-7; D gene unclear. Trimming left V 4 bases short and J 4 bases short, with 8 bases between. Germline values: CDR1 SNHLY, CDR2 FYNNEI. The CDR3 has 12 residues. The CDR3, as DNA: TGTGCCAGCAGTGTCTCCTTTTACGAGCAGTACTTC. Amino acids: CASSVSFYEQYF.

The chain joins TRBV19 to TRBJ2-1; 7 bases fit TRBD2. The ends lost 1 base at V and 5 bases at J; junction bases unmatched: 5. CDR1 is LNHDA and CDR2 is SQIVND in the germline V gene (reference sequence). The CDR3 is 15 residues long. The CDR3 sequence: CASSIVASGNNEQFF. The CDR3 DNA reads as TGTGCCAGTAGTATAGTCGCTAGCGGAAACAATGAGCAGTTCTTC.

This sequence joins TRBV2 and TRBJ2-2; 7 bases agree with TRBD1. The V segment lost 1 base and the J segment 7 bases; nucleotides outside the gene matches: 6. Germline CDR1 SNHLY, CDR2 FYNNEI. The CDR3 length is 15 residues. The CDR3 sequence is CASSEETGSYGELFF. The CDR3 DNA is TGTGCCAGCAGTGAAGAGACAGGGTCCTACGGGGAGCTGTTTTTT.

This rearrangement joins TRBV28 to TRBJ1-2, with D perhaps matching TRBD1 (6 bases). Germline CDR1 and CDR2: MDHEN and SYDVKM. Trimming left V 2 bases short and J 9 bases short, with 16 bases between. The CDR3 is made up of 14 amino acids. This chain's CDR3 is CASSLIGTPRSYTF. For the CDR3, the DNA is TGTGCCAGCAGTTTAATTGGGACACCTAGGAGCTACACCTTC.

This clone was seen once. The genes are TRBV13 and TRBJ1-1; 10 nucleotides line up with TRBD1. Trimming took 0 bases from V and 5 from J; bases not matched to a gene: 9. Germline V gene lookup returns CDR1 PRHDT and CDR2 FYEKMQ (reference sequence). CDR3 size: 17 residues. This CDR3 reads CASSLGGGQGVRTEAFF. CDR3 in DNA: TGTGCCAGCAGCTTAGGGGGCGGACAGGGGGTTCGAACTGAAGCTTTCTTT.

This clone was counted a single time. The chain joins TRBV3-1 (or the pseudogene TRBV3-2) to TRBJ2-5; D unclear. Per germline, CDR1 LGHDT and CDR2 YNNKEL (reference sequence). The germline V and J ends were trimmed by 4 bases and 0 bases, with 6 bases remaining between them. The length of the CDR3 is 13 residues. CDR3 in amino acids: CASSRPYQETQYF. DNA of the CDR3: TGTGCCAGCAGCCGCCCCTACCAAGAGACCCAGTACTTC.

This clone was counted only a few times. The CDR3 sequence is CASSLIGDRNPFF. The CDR3 coding sequence is TGTGCCAGCAGCTTAATAGGTGACAGGAATCCTTTCTTT. The chain links TRBV7-3 to TRBJ1-1; perhaps TRBD1 as D (6 bases). The V gene lost 1 base and the J gene lost 12 bases, with 15 bases spanning the gap. This CDR3 is 13 amino acids long. The V gene's germline CDR1 is SGHTA and CDR2 FQGTGA. Together with reference TRBV7-3 and TRBJ1-1, the CDR3 gives the full variable domain: GAGVSQTPSNKVTEKGKYVELRCDPISGHTALYWYRQSLGQGPEFLIYFQGTGAADDSGLPNDRFFAVRPEGSVSTLKIQRTERGDSAVYLCASSLIGDRNPFFGQGTRLTVV.

V and J are TRBV7-6 and TRBJ2-2; 9 nucleotides align to TRBD1. This CDR3 is 15 amino acids long. Germline CDR1 reads SGHVS; CDR2 reads FNYEAQ. The junction had 4 bases not matched to a gene; V was cut back by 5 bases and J by 3 bases. CDR3 region: CASSPGTGYTGELFF. Written as DNA, the CDR3 is TGTGCCAGCAGCCCAGGGACAGGGTACACCGGGGAGCTGTTTTTT.